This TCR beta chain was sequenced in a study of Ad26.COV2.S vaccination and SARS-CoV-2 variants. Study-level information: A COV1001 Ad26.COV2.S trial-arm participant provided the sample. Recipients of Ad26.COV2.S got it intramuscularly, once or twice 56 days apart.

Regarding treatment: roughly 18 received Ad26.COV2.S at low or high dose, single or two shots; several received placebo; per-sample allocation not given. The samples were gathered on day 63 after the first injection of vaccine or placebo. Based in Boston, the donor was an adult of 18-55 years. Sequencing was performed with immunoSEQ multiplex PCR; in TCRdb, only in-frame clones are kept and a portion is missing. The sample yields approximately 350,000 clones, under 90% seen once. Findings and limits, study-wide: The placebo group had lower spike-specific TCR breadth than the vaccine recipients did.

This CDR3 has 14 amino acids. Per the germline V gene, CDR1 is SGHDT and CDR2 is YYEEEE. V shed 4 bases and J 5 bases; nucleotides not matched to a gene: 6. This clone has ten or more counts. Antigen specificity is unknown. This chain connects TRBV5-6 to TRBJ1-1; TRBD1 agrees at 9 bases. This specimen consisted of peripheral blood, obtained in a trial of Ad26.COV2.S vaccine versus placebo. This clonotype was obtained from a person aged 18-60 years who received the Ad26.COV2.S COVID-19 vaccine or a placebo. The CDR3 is CASSVTGGITEAFF. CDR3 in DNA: TGTGCCAGCAGCGTCACAGGGGGCATAACTGAAGCTTTCTTT.